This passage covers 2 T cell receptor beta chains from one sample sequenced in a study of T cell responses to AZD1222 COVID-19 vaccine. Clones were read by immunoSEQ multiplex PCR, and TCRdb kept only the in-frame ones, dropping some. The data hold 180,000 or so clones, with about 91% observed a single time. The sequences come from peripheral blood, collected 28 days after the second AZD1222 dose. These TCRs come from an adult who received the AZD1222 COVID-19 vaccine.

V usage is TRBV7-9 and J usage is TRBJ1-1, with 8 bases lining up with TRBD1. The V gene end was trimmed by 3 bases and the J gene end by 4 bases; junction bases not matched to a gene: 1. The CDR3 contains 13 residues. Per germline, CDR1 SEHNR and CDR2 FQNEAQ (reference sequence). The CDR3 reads CASSFDRGTEAFF. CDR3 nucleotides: TGTGCCAGCAGCTTCGACAGGGGCACTGAAGCTTTCTTT.

The CDR3 is CASSFFGTGGLYGYTF. CDR3 DNA: TGTGCCAGCAGTTTCTTTGGGACAGGGGGCCTCTATGGCTACACCTTC. The chain carries TRBV28 and TRBJ1-2, with 12 positions matching TRBD1. CDR3 length: 16 residues. J lost 4 bases, V lost 3 bases, and 6 bases had no gene match. CDR1 and CDR2 from the germline V gene are MDHEN and SYDVKM.